One sample yielded the 25 T cell receptor beta chains listed below, sequenced in a study of CD4+ T cells in melanoma. Method: immunoSEQ multiplex PCR; TCRdb's copy keeps in-frame clones and lacks some. Seen here are around 12,000 clones, about three fifths observed once, and the top ten hold roughly 9.6%. The sample comprised cells from a culture (not recorded whether cultured in vitro). The source of these receptors is a human donor with melanoma.

The CDR3 spells CASTAMDRGTTEAFF. The CDR3 DNA reads as TGTGCCAGCACTGCAATGGACAGGGGCACCACTGAAGCTTTCTTT. The chain uses TRBV6-1 and TRBJ1-1, with 9 bases lining up with TRBD1. Losses at the gene ends were 7 bases for V and 4 bases for J; bases not matched to a gene: 10. The CDR3 covers 15 residues. Germline loops: CDR1 MNHNS, CDR2 SASEGT.

The V gene is TRBV6-1, the J gene TRBJ2-2; D is undetermined. Trimming shortened V by 3 bases and J by 1 base, and 6 bases separated the two germline ends. Germline CDR1 is MNHNS and CDR2 is SASEGT. The CDR3 spans 14 residues. Here the CDR3 DNA reads TGTGCCAGCAGTGACTATTTGAACACCGGGGAGCTGTTTTTT. It encodes CASSDYLNTGELFF.

This clone was observed once. The chain joins TRBV10-3 to TRBJ1-4; D remains unclear. V was cut by 2 bases and J by 8 bases, with 9 bases left in between. The CDR3 consists of 13 residues. The germline gives CDR1 ENHRY, CDR2 SYGVKD. The CDR3 reads CAISEREAEKLFF. The DNA of the CDR3 is TGTGCCATCAGTGAGAGGGAGGCGGAAAAACTGTTTTTT.

In DNA, the CDR3 is TGCGCCAGCACTCCGGGACAGTGGAACACTGAAGCTTTCTTT. It codes for CASTPGQWNTEAFF. The chain links TRBV5-1 to TRBJ1-1, with 7 bases lining up with TRBD1. Germline lookup yields CDR1 SGHRS and CDR2 YFSETQ. The CDR3 runs 14 residues. J gave up 1 base and V 6 bases, and 6 bases lay outside the gene matches.

This sequence joins TRBV27 and TRBJ1-2, with D perhaps TRBD1 (5 bases). Looked up from germline, CDR1 is MNHEY and CDR2 is SMNVEV (reference sequence). The CDR3 spans 16 residues. V was trimmed by 6 bases and J by 7 bases, leaving 24 bases between them. The CDR3 spells CASRPSVGTDSFGYTF. In nucleotides, the CDR3 is TGTGCCAGCAGACCATCCGTGGGGACGGACTCTTTTGGCTACACCTTC.

This clone was detected only a few times. The chain couples TRBV18 to TRBJ1-2, with D unclear. CDR1 is KGHSH and CDR2 is LQKENI in the germline V gene. Trimming shortened V by 3 bases and J by 2 bases, and 7 bases separated the two germline ends. This CDR3 is built from 13 residues. DNA of the CDR3: TGTGCCAGCTCACCTCGGCAGAACTATGGCTACACCTTC. Protein product: CASSPRQNYGYTF.

The chain couples TRBV2 to TRBJ2-7; 9 bases are shared with TRBD1. V dropped 6 bases and J dropped 2; count of bases not matched to a gene: 2. Germline loops: CDR1 SNHLY, CDR2 FYNNEI. The CDR3 extends over 13 amino acids. The CDR3 spells CASRGTGPYEQYF. DNA for the CDR3: TGTGCCAGCAGGGGGACAGGGCCCTACGAGCAGTACTTC.

The V gene is TRBV29-1, the J gene TRBJ2-5; D ambiguous. CDR3 length: 13 amino acids. CDR1 and CDR2 from the germline V gene are SQVTM and ANQGSEA. Trimming took 5 bases from V and 0 from J, leaving 10 bases between them. The CDR3 coding sequence is TGCAGCGTTAAAGGACCCCACCAAGAGACCCAGTACTTC. It encodes CSVKGPHQETQYF.

This clone was seen a few times. This sequence joins TRBV28 and TRBJ1-2; tentative D call: TRBD1 (6 bases). Germline values: CDR1 MDHEN, CDR2 SYDVKM. The V and J ends lost 4 bases and 8 bases respectively, with 14 bases between them. The CDR3 consists of 13 residues. The DNA of the CDR3 is TGTGCCAGCAGTTCTTACAGGGATGGCGGCTACACCTTC. Amino acid sequence: CASSSYRDGGYTF.

The chain links TRBV5-1 to TRBJ1-2; 8 bases line up with TRBD1. Germline trimming cut 0 bases from V and 8 bases from J; bases unmatched to any gene: 6. The germline gives CDR1 SGHRS, CDR2 YFSETQ. This CDR3 comprises 14 residues. The DNA for the CDR3 is TGCGCCAGCAGCTTGGAGGGCAGGGGGCAGGGCTACACCTTC. It translates to CASSLEGRGQGYTF.

The chain joins TRBV2 to TRBJ2-5; D remains ambiguous. Germline-derived CDR1 and CDR2 are SNHLY and FYNNEI. V was pared by 1 base and J by 3 bases, with 0 bases between. The CDR3 runs to 11 residues. The CDR3 DNA reads as TGTGCCAGCAGTGAAGAAGAGACCCAGTACTTC. Its protein is CASSEEETQYF.

The chain is built from TRBV10-3 and TRBJ2-3, with 8 positions matching TRBD2. This CDR3 is 17 amino acids long. The V and J ends lost 4 bases and 0 bases, in that order; junction bases with no gene match: 9. Germline lookup yields CDR1 ENHRY and CDR2 SYGVKD. CDR3: CAISGSSSGASTDTQYF. DNA for the CDR3: TGTGCCATCAGTGGTTCTAGTAGCGGGGCGAGCACAGATACGCAGTATTTT.

The J gene is TRBJ1-2, the V gene TRBV10-1; possible D gene TRBD1, 5 bases. This CDR3 region has 15 residues. The germline CDR1 and CDR2 sequences are WNHNN and SYGVQD (reference sequence). Trimming removed 0 bases from V and 8 bases from J, with 16 bases in between. The CDR3 region has the DNA TGCGCCAGCAGTGAGTCTGGCAGGGAGGTAGAGGGCTACACCTTC. It translates to CASSESGREVEGYTF.

This clone came up a few times. This chain joins TRBV4-2 and TRBJ1-1; 9 positions match TRBD1. From germline, CDR1 is LGHNA and CDR2 YNFKEQ. The CDR3 consists of 13 residues. The J segment lost 7 bases and the V segment lost 4 bases, leaving 4 bases of the junction unmatched. The CDR3 spells CASSPRTGDEAFF. DNA for the CDR3: TGTGCCAGCAGCCCCCGGACAGGGGATGAAGCTTTCTTT.

Only a few counts were recorded for this clone. V and J are TRBV6-4 and TRBJ1-1; D gene unclear. The germline V gene encodes CDR1 MRHNA and CDR2 SNTAGT. Trimming took 5 bases from V and 3 from J, leaving 10 bases between them. This CDR3 is built from 13 residues. CDR3 in amino acids: CASSISRDTEAFF. CDR3 nucleotides: TGTGCCAGCAGTATTTCCCGGGACACTGAAGCTTTCTTT.

This chain joins TRBV2 and TRBJ1-2; a weak D match, TRBD1 (5 bases). The CDR3 consists of 15 residues. Trimming took 5 bases from V and 2 from J, leaving 15 bases between them. Germline CDR1 and CDR2: SNHLY and FYNNEI. The CDR3: CASSRAGTENYGYTF. As DNA, the CDR3 is TGTGCCAGCAGTCGGGCCGGGACGGAGAACTATGGCTACACCTTC.

V and J are TRBV5-1 and TRBJ1-1, with D uncertain. The CDR3 totals 13 residues. Trimming cost V 1 base and J 7 bases, with 11 bases left between them. Germline loops: CDR1 SGHRS, CDR2 YFSETQ. CDR3 protein: CASSLNEMGEAFF. As DNA, the CDR3 is TGCGCCAGCAGCTTGAACGAAATGGGTGAAGCTTTCTTT.

The V gene is TRBV27, the J gene TRBJ1-4; D gene uncertain. The CDR3 is made up of 14 amino acids. Trimming shortened V by 5 bases and J by 11 bases, and 18 bases separated the two germline ends. Germline CDR1 MNHEY, CDR2 SMNVEV (reference sequence). CDR3 residues: CASSLSMTRRKLFF. The CDR3 DNA is TGTGCCAGCAGTCTAAGTATGACGCGAAGGAAACTGTTTTTT.

The V and J genes are TRBV29-1 and TRBJ2-3, with D perhaps given as TRBD1 or TRBD2 (5 bases each). V lost 3 bases and J lost 4, with 11 bases in between. This CDR3 spans 13 amino acids. Germline V gives CDR1 SQVTM, CDR2 ANQGSEA. CDR3 amino acids: CSVDRRGADTQYF. The CDR3 DNA reads as TGCAGCGTTGACCGCCGGGGCGCAGATACGCAGTATTTT.

The chain is built from TRBV7-8 and TRBJ2-5; TRBD2 aligns across 7 bases. Germline CDR1 is SGHVS and CDR2 is FQNEAQ. V was clipped by 4 bases and J by 5 bases; unmatched bases: 10. There are 15 residues in the CDR3. In nucleotides, the CDR3 is TGTGCCAGCAGCTCACCCTGGGGGGGTCCGGAGACCCAGTACTTC. This encodes CASSSPWGGPETQYF.

The V and J genes are TRBV13 and TRBJ2-2; no clear D gene. With 5 bases removed from V and 8 bases from J, the gap between germline ends came to 12 bases. Germline V lookup: CDR1 PRHDT, CDR2 FYEKMQ (reference sequence). CDR3 length: 13 residues. The CDR3 region has the DNA TGTGCCAGCAGCCTCAAATTCTTAGGGGAGCTGTTTTTT. Translation: CASSLKFLGELFF.

The chain has TRBV11-2 and TRBJ2-7; maybe TRBD1 (6 bases). Germline V gives CDR1 SGHAT, CDR2 FQNNGV. The ends were cut back, 1 base at V and 1 base at J, with 11 bases in the middle. This CDR3 has 15 residues. The CDR3 sequence: CASSLGSGASYEQYF. The CDR3 DNA reads as TGTGCCAGCAGCTTAGGGTCAGGGGCTTCCTACGAGCAGTACTTC.

The V and J genes are TRBV6-5 and TRBJ2-1, with 8 bases lining up with TRBD2. This CDR3 comprises 15 residues. With 7 bases clipped from V and 3 bases from J, the junction kept 8 bases outside the gene matches. Germline values: CDR1 MNHEY, CDR2 SVGAGI. Here the CDR3 DNA reads TGTGCCAGCACCTTCCGGGGGGGCCTCTACAATGAGCAGTTCTTC. This codes for CASTFRGGLYNEQFF.

The CDR3 reads CASSQAGTSNEQFF. DNA for the CDR3: TGCGCCAGCAGCCAAGCCGGGACTAGCAATGAGCAGTTCTTC. This sequence joins TRBV4-1 and TRBJ2-1, with 8 positions matching TRBD2. The germline V gene has CDR1 MGHRA and CDR2 YSYEKL. The CDR3 loop spans 14 amino acids. Trimming cost V 1 base and J 6 bases; bases outside gene matches: 2.

The V and J genes are TRBV7-2 and TRBJ2-7, with a weak D call TRBD2 (6 bases). The CDR3 sequence is 15 residues long. CDR1 and CDR2 (germline): SGHTA, FQGNSA. V was trimmed by 1 base and J by 4 bases, leaving 14 bases between them. The CDR3 sequence: CASSLVPGTVYEQYF. CDR3 DNA sequence: TGTGCCAGCAGCTTAGTACCGGGGACTGTATACGAGCAGTACTTC.